The 17 T cell receptor beta chains below come from one sample, sequenced in a study of T cells after yellow fever vaccination. TCRdb re-called the 5' RACE reads with MiXCR, one entry per CDR3 protein. This table has about 630,000 distinct CDR3 sequences, about 12% appearing once. The sample was PBMCs, taken on the day of the yellow fever booster vaccination. These receptors originate from a man between 25 and 39 years old who received the YFV17D yellow fever vaccine.

There are a few counts of this clonotype. The chain employs TRBV9 and TRBJ2-1, with D hard to call. CDR3 size: 15 residues. Trimming left V 3 bases short and J 5 bases short, with 15 bases between. Germline-derived CDR1 and CDR2 are SGDLS and YYNGEE. CDR3 DNA: TGTGCCAGCAGCGCAGGCACCGTAGGTAACAATGAGCAGTTCTTC. As protein: CASSAGTVGNNEQFF.

This clonotype came up a few times. The V and J genes are TRBV6-5 and TRBJ2-1; D gene ambiguous. V was pared by 0 bases and J by 0 bases, with 9 bases between. The CDR3 consists of 16 residues. Germline loops: CDR1 MNHEY, CDR2 SVGAGI. The DNA for the CDR3 is TGTGCCAGCAGTTACTCGGGGTCGAGCTCCTACAATGAGCAGTTCTTC. Its protein is CASSYSGSSSYNEQFF.

The chain couples TRBV5-5 to TRBJ1-2; 8 nucleotides align to TRBD1. Germline V gene sequence: CDR1 SGHKS, CDR2 YYEKEE (reference sequence). The CDR3 consists of 13 residues. With V trimmed by 4 bases and J by 8 bases, 7 bases remained unmatched. The CDR3 sequence: CASSPPTGEGYTF. The CDR3 DNA is TGTGCCAGCAGCCCACCGACAGGGGAGGGCTACACCTTC.

The chain combines TRBV24-1 with TRBJ2-2; 7 nucleotides agree with TRBD1. There are 17 residues in the CDR3. Germline V gene lookup returns CDR1 KGHDR and CDR2 SFDVKD. Losses at the gene ends were 3 bases for V and 0 bases for J; bases not matched to a gene: 6. CDR3 sequence (DNA): TGTGCCACCAGTGATCCCAGAGGGACAGCGAACACCGGGGAGCTGTTTTTT. It translates to CATSDPRGTANTGELFF.

The J gene is TRBJ2-1, the V gene TRBV6-2 or TRBV6-3; a weak D match, TRBD2 (6 bases). Germline assignment: CDR1 MNHEY and CDR2 SVGEGT. The CDR3 is made up of 16 amino acids. V was trimmed by 8 bases and J by 0 bases, leaving 17 bases between them. Here the CDR3 reads CASVKSPGLSYNEQFF. DNA for the CDR3: TGTGCCAGCGTTAAGTCCCCGGGACTCTCCTACAATGAGCAGTTCTTC.

This clonotype has a count of ten or more. The rearrangement links TRBV7-2 to TRBJ2-3; no firm D call. Trimming stripped 10 bases from V and 2 bases from J, with 13 bases between. This CDR3 spans 13 amino acids. Germline CDR1 and CDR2: SGHTA and FQGNSA. The CDR3 loop reads CATSRRTTDTQYF. The DNA of the CDR3 is TGTGCCACCTCGCGCCGAACCACAGATACGCAGTATTTT. Based on the CDR3 plus reference TRBV7-2 and TRBJ2-3, the full variable domain is GAGVSQSPSNKVTEKGKDVELRCDPISGHTALYWYRQSLGQGLEFLIYFQGNSAPDKSGLPSDRFSAERTGGSVSTLTIQRTQQEDSAVYLCATSRRTTDTQYFGPGTRLTVL.

The chain joins TRBV25-1 to TRBJ1-4, with D maybe TRBD1 (5 bases). The germline V and J ends were trimmed by 0 bases and 1 base, with 18 bases remaining between them. The CDR3 loop spans 19 amino acids. Germline CDR1 reads MGHDK; CDR2 reads SYGVNS. CDR3 nucleotide sequence: TGTGCCAGCAGTGAATACTTGGGACGATTTGGAGAAACTAATGAAAAACTGTTTTTT. Protein: CASSEYLGRFGETNEKLFF.

Only a few counts were recorded for this clonotype. The chain employs TRBV27 and TRBJ1-1, with no clear D. The CDR3 has 12 amino acids. V dropped 5 bases and J dropped 6 bases, with 10 bases sitting between them. CDR1 is MNHEY and CDR2 is SMNVEV in the germline V gene (reference sequence). The CDR3 DNA is TGTGCCAGCAGTACTCCGGGCCCTGAAGCTTTCTTT. Protein: CASSTPGPEAFF.

This clonotype has more than one count but fewer than ten. This sequence joins TRBV7-6 and TRBJ2-4; TRBD1 matches at 8 bases. The V gene end was trimmed by 5 bases and the J gene end by 7 bases; junction bases not matched to a gene: 10. Per the germline V gene, CDR1 is SGHVS and CDR2 is FNYEAQ. The CDR3 contains 15 residues. Here the CDR3 reads CASSAVTGGDNIQYF. The CDR3 DNA reads as TGTGCCAGCAGCGCCGTAACAGGGGGAGACAACATTCAGTACTTC.

This clonotype was seen more than once but under ten times. The rearrangement links TRBV5-6 to TRBJ2-3; the D gene could be TRBD1 or TRBD2 (5 bases each). The germline V gene encodes CDR1 SGHDT and CDR2 YYEEEE. Between the trimmed V and J ends, which lost 2 bases and 12 bases, there was a span of 19 bases. This CDR3 is built from 14 residues. The CDR3 region has the DNA TGTGCCAGCAGCTTCGGGACGGCTACCGATTCTCAGTATTTT. It is translated as CASSFGTATDSQYF. The variable domain in full, completed from reference TRBV5-6 and TRBJ2-3, reads DAGVTQSPTHLIKTRGQQVTLRCSPKSGHDTVSWYQQALGQGPQFIFQYYEEEERQRGNFPDRFSGHQFPNYSSELNVNALLLGDSALYLCASSFGTATDSQYFGPGTRLTVL.

The rearrangement joins TRBV5-4 to TRBJ2-1; 7 nucleotides line up with TRBD2. Germline assignment: CDR1 SGHNT and CDR2 YYREEE (reference sequence). J lost 6 bases, V lost 1 base, and 10 bases had no gene match. The CDR3 totals 16 residues. CDR3 coding DNA: TGTGCCAGCAGCTTGAGTGGCGGGAGAGCGGGCAATGAGCAGTTCTTC. This sequence encodes CASSLSGGRAGNEQFF. Complete variable domain (other parts from reference TRBV5-4 and TRBJ2-1): ETGVTQSPTHLIKTRGQQVTLRCSSQSGHNTVSWYQQALGQGPQFIFQYYREEENGRGNFPPRFSGLQFPNYSSELNVNALELDDSALYLCASSLSGGRAGNEQFFGPGTRLTVL.

The V and J genes are TRBV7-9 and TRBJ1-2; 7 positions agree with TRBD1. V was clipped by 10 bases and J by 1 base; unmatched bases: 18. CDR1 and CDR2 from the germline V gene are SEHNR and FQNEAQ (reference sequence). The CDR3 has 17 amino acids. DNA of the CDR3: TGTGCCACTCAACACGCAACAGGGGACAGAGTTAACTATGGCTACACCTTC. Translated: CATQHATGDRVNYGYTF.

This clonotype was detected a few times. V is TRBV20-1 and J is TRBJ2-3, with TRBD2 matching over 8 bases. CDR3 length: 15 amino acids. The ends lost 6 bases at V and 2 bases at J; junction bases unmatched: 10. CDR1 is DFQATT, CDR2 SNEGSKA, per germline (reference sequence). The CDR3: CSADPSGRYTDTQYF. Written as DNA, the CDR3 is TGCAGTGCAGACCCCAGCGGGAGATACACAGATACGCAGTATTTT.

The chain is built from TRBV10-3 and TRBJ2-3; TRBD2 aligns across 14 bases. CDR1 is ENHRY, CDR2 SYGVKD, per germline. J gave up 6 bases and V 2 bases, and 1 base lay outside the gene matches. The CDR3 loop spans 15 amino acids. DNA for the CDR3: TGTGCCATCAGTGAGGGGACTAGCGGGAGTGATACGCAGTATTTT. Protein product: CAISEGTSGSDTQYF.

The J gene is TRBJ2-7, the V gene TRBV24-1; D uncertain. From germline, CDR1 is KGHDR and CDR2 SFDVKD. Trimming pared 12 bases from V and 6 bases from J, leaving 20 bases between. The length of the CDR3 is 13 residues. The CDR3 coding sequence is TGTGCCCGCTCGCCAGGTCTTGGGTGCGAGCAGTACTTC. Translated, it gives CARSPGLGCEQYF.

The chain has TRBV11-2 and TRBJ2-4, with D possibly TRBD2 on 6 matching bases. Germline V lookup: CDR1 SGHAT, CDR2 FQNNGV. The CDR3 loop spans 17 amino acids. V shed 3 bases and J shed 0 bases, with 15 bases lying between them. CDR3 amino acids: CASSLFSTSLAKNIQYF. Here the CDR3 DNA reads TGTGCCAGCAGCTTGTTTTCTACTAGCCTAGCCAAAAACATTCAGTACTTC.

The rearrangement uses TRBV5-1 and TRBJ2-5; 7 bases fit TRBD1. The V and J ends lost 0 bases and 4 bases, in that order; junction bases with no gene match: 6. The CDR3 sequence is 15 residues long. Per the germline V gene, CDR1 is SGHRS and CDR2 is YFSETQ. CDR3 sequence (DNA): TGCGCCAGCAGCTTGGCCGACAGGGATGGAGAGACCCAGTACTTC. Translated, it gives CASSLADRDGETQYF.